The rows below give T cell receptor beta chains drawn from one sample of a study of blood T cell repertoires in COVID-19. The assay was immunoSEQ multiplex PCR, and TCRdb's table has in-frame clones only and misses some. This sample has about 21,000 clones, with more than 85% found just once. Sample: peripheral blood. The receptors derive from a man between 65 and 85 years old with active COVID-19. The CDR3 runs from the conserved cysteine through the conserved F or W. The order of the fields is V gene, J gene, D gene, clone size, CDR3 protein, CDR3 DNA. A D gene is named only where the DNA matches it firmly. A clone size is listed for some rows: how often the clone was seen (once, few, many), or a class if it is expanded.

V: TRBV3-1/TRBV3-2
J: TRBJ2-7
D: .
size: .
CDR3: CASSHRSGYEQYF
DNA: TGTGCCAGCAGCCATCGTAGCGGATACGAGCAGTACTTC

V: TRBV11-1
J: TRBJ2-7
D: .
size: .
CDR3: CASSSKTVPYYEQYF
DNA: TGTGCCAGCAGCTCTAAGACAGTACCCTACTACGAGCAGTACTTC

V: TRBV5-1
J: TRBJ2-1
D: TRBD2
size: .
CDR3: CASSLSSGGAYSYNEQFF
DNA: TGCGCCAGCAGCTTGTCTAGCGGGGGGGCTTACTCCTACAATGAGCAGTTCTTC

V: TRBV6-1
J: TRBJ1-5
D: .
size: .
CDR3: CASSEGWGSQQPQHF
DNA: TGTGCCAGCAGTGAAGGTTGGGGCAGCCAACAGCCCCAGCATTTT

V: TRBV12-3/TRBV12-4
J: TRBJ2-1
D: .
size: .
CDR3: CASSFNRVGEQFF
DNA: TGTGCCAGCAGTTTTAACAGGGTAGGTGAGCAGTTCTTC

V: TRBV27
J: TRBJ1-6
D: TRBD1
size: .
CDR3: CASSLDRDGYNSPLHF
DNA: TGTGCCAGCAGCCTCGACAGGGATGGGTATAATTCACCCCTCCACTTT

V: TRBV5-1
J: TRBJ1-1
D: TRBD1
size: .
CDR3: CASSQGQLNTEAFF
DNA: TGCGCCAGCAGCCAGGGACAGTTGAACACTGAAGCTTTCTTT

V: TRBV12-5
J: TRBJ1-2
D: .
size: .
CDR3: CASGGQSRYYYGYTF
DNA: TGTGCTAGTGGAGGACAAAGCCGCTACTACTATGGCTACACCTTC

V: TRBV5-8
J: TRBJ1-3
D: .
size: .
CDR3: CASRTGRTGNTIYF
DNA: TGTGCCAGCAGAACCGGGAGGACTGGAAACACCATATATTTT

V: TRBV16
J: TRBJ1-1
D: .
size: few
CDR3: CASSQSGHLNTEAFF
DNA: TGTGCCAGCAGCCAATCGGGACACCTCAACACTGAAGCTTTCTTT

V: TRBV12-3/TRBV12-4
J: TRBJ1-1
D: TRBD1
size: .
CDR3: CASSLGQMTTAFF
DNA: TGTGCCAGCAGTCTGGGACAGATGACGACAGCTTTCTTT

V: TRBV4-1
J: TRBJ1-3
D: TRBD1
size: .
CDR3: CASSQELTGGVPYTIYF
DNA: TGCGCCAGCAGCCAAGAATTGACAGGGGGGGTCCCTTACACCATATATTTT

V: TRBV10-3
J: TRBJ1-1
D: .
size: .
CDR3: CATYQGNTEAFF
DNA: TGTGCCACTTACCAGGGGAACACTGAAGCTTTCTTT

V: TRBV5-6
J: TRBJ1-2
D: TRBD1
size: .
CDR3: CASSPGGGGYTF
DNA: TGTGCCAGCAGCCCAGGGGGTGGCGGCTACACCTTC

V: TRBV5-5
J: TRBJ1-1
D: TRBD1
size: .
CDR3: CASSYPTGKNTEAFF
DNA: TGTGCCAGCAGCTACCCGACAGGGAAGAACACTGAAGCTTTCTTT

V: TRBV3-1/TRBV3-2
J: TRBJ1-2
D: TRBD1
size: .
CDR3: CASSPGTGEYGYTF
DNA: TGTGCCAGCAGCCCGGGGACAGGGGAATATGGCTACACCTTC

V: TRBV30
J: TRBJ1-4
D: .
size: .
CDR3: CAWNFRGSGEKLFF
DNA: TGTGCCTGGAACTTTAGAGGTAGCGGTGAAAAACTGTTTTTT

V: TRBV28
J: TRBJ2-3
D: TRBD1
size: .
CDR3: CASSIRTGGWDTQYF
DNA: TGTGCCAGCAGTATCAGGACAGGGGGCTGGGATACGCAGTATTTT

V: TRBV6-1
J: TRBJ1-3
D: .
size: .
CDR3: CASSVIRGGSGNTIYF
DNA: TGTGCCAGCAGTGTAATCAGGGGCGGTTCTGGAAACACCATATATTTT

V: TRBV27
J: TRBJ2-1
D: TRBD2
size: once
CDR3: CASSDPASGRANEQFF
DNA: TGTGCCAGCAGTGACCCCGCTAGCGGGAGGGCCAATGAGCAGTTCTTC

V: TRBV15
J: TRBJ2-1
D: TRBD2
size: once
CDR3: CATSRAGASGGNNEQFF
DNA: TGTGCCACCAGCAGGGCCGGAGCTAGCGGGGGAAACAATGAGCAGTTCTTC

V: TRBV5-1
J: TRBJ2-3
D: .
size: .
CDR3: CASSQVRGSSTDTQYF
DNA: TGCGCCAGCAGCCAGGTCAGGGGATCTAGCACAGATACGCAGTATTTT

V: TRBV30
J: TRBJ2-7
D: TRBD2
size: .
CDR3: CAWSVGGASEQYF
DNA: TGTGCCTGGAGTGTCGGGGGGGCCTCCGAGCAGTACTTC

V: TRBV5-1
J: TRBJ2-5
D: TRBD1
size: .
CDR3: CASTTGVDNLKETQYF
DNA: TGCGCCAGCACCACAGGGGTCGATAACTTGAAAGAGACCCAGTACTTC

V: TRBV18
J: TRBJ2-7
D: TRBD1
size: .
CDR3: CASSPTTGNEQYF
DNA: TGTGCCAGCTCACCAACGACAGGGAACGAGCAGTACTTC

V: TRBV6-5
J: TRBJ2-1
D: TRBD2
size: .
CDR3: CASSLGLPSYNEQFF
DNA: TGTGCCAGCAGCCTGGGACTACCCTCCTACAATGAGCAGTTCTTC

V: TRBV7-8
J: TRBJ1-5
D: .
size: few
CDR3: CASSLIREGVGQPQHF
DNA: TGTGCCAGCAGCTTAATCAGGGAGGGAGTTGGTCAGCCCCAGCATTTT

V: TRBV5-1
J: TRBJ1-1
D: TRBD1
size: .
CDR3: CASSLGTGLRTEAFF
DNA: TGCGCCAGCAGCTTGGGGACAGGGTTGAGGACTGAAGCTTTCTTT

V: TRBV5-1
J: TRBJ2-5
D: .
size: .
CDR3: CASSPGGGQETQYF
DNA: TGCGCCAGCAGCCCCGGCGGAGGCCAAGAGACCCAGTACTTC

V: TRBV3-1/TRBV3-2
J: TRBJ1-2
D: TRBD1
size: .
CDR3: CASSQGGTGRNYGYTF
DNA: TGTGCCAGCAGCCAGGGCGGGACAGGGAGGAACTATGGCTACACCTTC

V: TRBV30
J: TRBJ1-1
D: .
size: .
CDR3: CAWRPVGWGDTEAFF
DNA: TGTGCCTGGAGACCAGTGGGTTGGGGAGACACTGAAGCTTTCTTT

V: TRBV30
J: TRBJ2-5
D: .
size: .
CDR3: CAWSRGEETQYF
DNA: TGTGCCTGGAGTAGGGGCGAAGAGACCCAGTACTTC

V: TRBV7-9
J: TRBJ2-7
D: .
size: .
CDR3: CASSWGIPYEQYF
DNA: TGTGCCAGCAGCTGGGGCATTCCCTACGAGCAGTACTTC

V: TRBV5-1
J: TRBJ2-1
D: TRBD2
size: .
CDR3: CASSLASGGEYNEQFF
DNA: TGCGCCAGCAGCTTGGCAAGCGGGGGGGAATACAATGAGCAGTTCTTC

V: TRBV5-1
J: TRBJ1-6
D: TRBD1
size: .
CDR3: CASSRTGDGDNSPLHF
DNA: TGCGCCAGCAGCCGTACAGGGGACGGGGATAATTCACCCCTCCACTTT

V: TRBV6-6
J: TRBJ1-2
D: TRBD1
size: .
CDR3: CASSHIEGDNRGTYGYTF
DNA: TGTGCCAGCAGTCACATTGAAGGAGACAACAGGGGAACCTATGGCTACACCTTC

V: TRBV7-2
J: TRBJ1-1
D: .
size: once
CDR3: CASSLSLRGTPEAFF
DNA: TGTGCCAGCAGTCTTTCGCTTCGGGGAACCCCTGAAGCTTTCTTT

V: TRBV9
J: TRBJ2-2
D: TRBD2
size: .
CDR3: CASSVVAGARTGELFF
DNA: TGTGCCAGCAGCGTAGTAGCGGGAGCCCGCACCGGGGAGCTGTTTTTT

V: TRBV6-1
J: TRBJ2-7
D: TRBD2
size: .
CDR3: CASSVFTSGVIYEQYF
DNA: TGTGCCAGCAGTGTATTCACTAGCGGGGTGATCTACGAGCAGTACTTC